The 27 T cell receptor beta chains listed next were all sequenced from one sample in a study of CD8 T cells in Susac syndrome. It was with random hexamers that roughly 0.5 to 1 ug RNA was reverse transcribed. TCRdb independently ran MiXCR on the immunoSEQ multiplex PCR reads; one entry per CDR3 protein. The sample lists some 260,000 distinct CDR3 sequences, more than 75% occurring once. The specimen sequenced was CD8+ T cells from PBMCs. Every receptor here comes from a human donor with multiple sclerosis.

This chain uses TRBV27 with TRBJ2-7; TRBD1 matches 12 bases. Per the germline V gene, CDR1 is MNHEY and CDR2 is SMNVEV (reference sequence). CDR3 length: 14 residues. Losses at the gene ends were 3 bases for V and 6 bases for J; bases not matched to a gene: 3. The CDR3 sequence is CASSFRDRGLEQYF. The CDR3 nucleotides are TGTGCCAGCAGTTTCCGGGACAGGGGGCTCGAGCAGTACTTC.

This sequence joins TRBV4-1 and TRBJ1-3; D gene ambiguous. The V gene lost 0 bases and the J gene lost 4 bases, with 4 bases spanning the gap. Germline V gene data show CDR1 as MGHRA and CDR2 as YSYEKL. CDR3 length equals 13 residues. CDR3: CASSQDHGNTIYF. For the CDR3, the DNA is TGCGCCAGCAGCCAAGATCACGGAAACACCATATATTTT.

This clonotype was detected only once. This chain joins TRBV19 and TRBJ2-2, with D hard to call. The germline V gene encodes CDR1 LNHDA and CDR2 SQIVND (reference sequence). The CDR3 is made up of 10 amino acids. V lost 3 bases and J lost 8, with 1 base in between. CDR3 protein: CASSMGELFF. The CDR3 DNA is TGTGCCAGTAGTATGGGGGAGCTGTTTTTT.

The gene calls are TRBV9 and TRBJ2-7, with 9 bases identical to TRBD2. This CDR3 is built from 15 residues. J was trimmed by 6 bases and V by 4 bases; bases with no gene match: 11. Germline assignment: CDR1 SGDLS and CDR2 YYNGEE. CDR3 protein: CASSLSGTSSGEQYF. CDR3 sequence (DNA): TGTGCCAGCAGCCTATCCGGGACTAGCTCTGGCGAGCAGTACTTC.

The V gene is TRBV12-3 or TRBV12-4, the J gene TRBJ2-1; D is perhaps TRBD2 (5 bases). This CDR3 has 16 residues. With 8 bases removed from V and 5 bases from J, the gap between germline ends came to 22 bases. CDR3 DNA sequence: TGTGCCAGCCGCAACCCCGGGATAGGTGTGGACAATGAGCAGTTCTTC. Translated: CASRNPGIGVDNEQFF.

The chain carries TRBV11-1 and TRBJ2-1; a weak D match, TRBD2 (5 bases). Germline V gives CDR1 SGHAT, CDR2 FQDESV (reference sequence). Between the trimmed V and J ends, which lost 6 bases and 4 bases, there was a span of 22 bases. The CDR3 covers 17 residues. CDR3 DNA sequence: TGTGCCAGCAGTCAACTAGGGCCAAGTCCCGGGTACAATGAGCAGTTCTTC. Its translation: CASSQLGPSPGYNEQFF.

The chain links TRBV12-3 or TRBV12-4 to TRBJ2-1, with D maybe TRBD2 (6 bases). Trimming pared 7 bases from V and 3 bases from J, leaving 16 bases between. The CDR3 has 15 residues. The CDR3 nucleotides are TGTGCCAGCACTCCCCGGGACTCCCGCTACAATGAGCAGTTCTTC. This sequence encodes CASTPRDSRYNEQFF.

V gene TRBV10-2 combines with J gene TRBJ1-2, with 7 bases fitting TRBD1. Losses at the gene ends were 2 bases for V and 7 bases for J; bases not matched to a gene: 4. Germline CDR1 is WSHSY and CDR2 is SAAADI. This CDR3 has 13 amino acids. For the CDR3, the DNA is TGCGCCAGCAGTGAGACAGGGGCTAGTGGCTACACCTTC. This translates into CASSETGASGYTF.

The CDR3 DNA follows: TGTGCCAGCAGCGGTAACGAGCAGTACTTC. Protein sequence: CASSGNEQYF. This chain joins TRBV2 and TRBJ2-7; no clear D gene. Trimming pared 6 bases from V and 5 bases from J, leaving 5 bases between. This CDR3 has 10 amino acids. In germline, CDR1 is SNHLY, CDR2 FYNNEI.

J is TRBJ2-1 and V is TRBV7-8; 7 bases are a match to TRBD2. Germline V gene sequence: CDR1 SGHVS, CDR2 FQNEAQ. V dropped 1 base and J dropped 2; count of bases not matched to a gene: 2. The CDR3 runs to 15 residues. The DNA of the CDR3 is TGTGCCAGCAGCTTAGGGGGAGGGCCCTACAATGAGCAGTTCTTC. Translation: CASSLGGGPYNEQFF.

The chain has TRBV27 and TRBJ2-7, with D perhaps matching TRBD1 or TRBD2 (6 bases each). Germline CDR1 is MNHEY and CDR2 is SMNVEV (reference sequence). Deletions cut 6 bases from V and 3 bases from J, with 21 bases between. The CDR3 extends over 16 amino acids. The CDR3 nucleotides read TGTGCCAGCAGGGCCGATCTTTGGGGGGCGCGCTACGAGCAGTACTTC. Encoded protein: CASRADLWGARYEQYF.

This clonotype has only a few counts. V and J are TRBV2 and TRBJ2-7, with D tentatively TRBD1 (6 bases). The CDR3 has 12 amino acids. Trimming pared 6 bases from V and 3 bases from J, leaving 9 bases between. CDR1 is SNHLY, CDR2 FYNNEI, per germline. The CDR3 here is CASRGGIYEQYF. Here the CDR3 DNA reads TGTGCCAGCAGAGGGGGTATCTACGAGCAGTACTTC. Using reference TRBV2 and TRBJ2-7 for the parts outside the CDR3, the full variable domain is EPEVTQTPSHQVTQMGQEVILRCVPISNHLYFYWYRQILGQKVEFLVSFYNNEISEKSEIFDDQFSVERPDGSNFTLKIRSTKLEDSAMYFCASRGGIYEQYFGPGTRLTVT.

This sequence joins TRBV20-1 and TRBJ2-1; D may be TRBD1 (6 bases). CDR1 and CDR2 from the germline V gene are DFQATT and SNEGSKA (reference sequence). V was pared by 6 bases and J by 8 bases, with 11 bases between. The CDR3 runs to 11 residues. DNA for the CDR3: TGCAGTGCACTACAGGGAGATGAGCAGTTCTTC. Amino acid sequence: CSALQGDEQFF.

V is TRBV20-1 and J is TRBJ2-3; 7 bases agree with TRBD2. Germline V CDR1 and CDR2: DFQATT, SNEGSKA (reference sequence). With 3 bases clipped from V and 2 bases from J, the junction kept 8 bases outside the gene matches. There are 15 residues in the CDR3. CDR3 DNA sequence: TGCAGTGCTAGTGAAGGGCTAGCGGTCACAGATACGCAGTATTTT. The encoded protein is CSASEGLAVTDTQYF.

The CDR3 DNA is TGTGCCAGCAGCATAGACACATATCAGCCCCAGCATTTT. It encodes CASSIDTYQPQHF. The chain employs TRBV6-5 and TRBJ1-5; D not resolved. Germline CDR1 and CDR2: MNHEY and SVGAGI. V lost 6 bases and J 5 bases, leaving 11 bases between the germline ends. CDR3 length: 13 residues.

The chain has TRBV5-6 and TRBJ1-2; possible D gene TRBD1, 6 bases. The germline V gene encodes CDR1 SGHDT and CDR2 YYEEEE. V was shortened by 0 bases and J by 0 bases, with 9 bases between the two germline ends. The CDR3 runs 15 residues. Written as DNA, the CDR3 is TGTGCCAGCAGCTTGGCCGGGACACCTAACTATGGCTACACCTTC. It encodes CASSLAGTPNYGYTF.

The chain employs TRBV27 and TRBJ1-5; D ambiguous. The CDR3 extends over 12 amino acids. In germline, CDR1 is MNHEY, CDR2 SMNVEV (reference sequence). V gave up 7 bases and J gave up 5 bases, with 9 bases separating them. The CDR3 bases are TGTGCCAGCACCCTGATGGATCAGCCCCAGCATTTT. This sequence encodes CASTLMDQPQHF.

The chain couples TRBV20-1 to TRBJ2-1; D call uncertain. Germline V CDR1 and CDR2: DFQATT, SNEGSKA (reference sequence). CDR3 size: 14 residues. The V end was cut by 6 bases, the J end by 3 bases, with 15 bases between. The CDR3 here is CSAEQTRIYNEQFF. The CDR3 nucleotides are TGCAGTGCGGAACAAACACGTATCTACAATGAGCAGTTCTTC.

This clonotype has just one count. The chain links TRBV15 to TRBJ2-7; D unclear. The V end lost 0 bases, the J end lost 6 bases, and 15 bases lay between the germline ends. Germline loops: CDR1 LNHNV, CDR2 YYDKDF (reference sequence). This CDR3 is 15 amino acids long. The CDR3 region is CATSRDRNSAAEQYF. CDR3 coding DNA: TGTGCCACCAGCAGAGATCGAAACAGTGCAGCCGAGCAGTACTTC.

CDR3 protein: CASSEEFQGAHYGYTF. DNA for the CDR3: TGTGCCAGCAGTGAAGAATTTCAGGGGGCCCACTATGGCTACACCTTC. The rearrangement joins TRBV6-1 to TRBJ1-2, with 8 bases aligning to TRBD1. V lost 1 base and J lost 3; bases outside the gene matches: 7. The CDR3 has 16 residues. CDR1 and CDR2 from the germline V gene are MNHNS and SASEGT.

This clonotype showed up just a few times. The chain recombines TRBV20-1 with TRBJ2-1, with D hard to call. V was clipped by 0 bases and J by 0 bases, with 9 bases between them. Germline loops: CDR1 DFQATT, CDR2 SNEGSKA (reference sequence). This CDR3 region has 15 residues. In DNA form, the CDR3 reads TGCAGTGCTAGAGATCGCGACGGCTCCTACAATGAGCAGTTCTTC. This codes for CSARDRDGSYNEQFF.

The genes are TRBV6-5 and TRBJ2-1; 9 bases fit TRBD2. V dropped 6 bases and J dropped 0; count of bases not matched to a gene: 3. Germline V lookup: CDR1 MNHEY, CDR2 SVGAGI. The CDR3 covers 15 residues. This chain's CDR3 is CASRISGSSYNEQFF. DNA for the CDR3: TGTGCCAGCAGGATTAGCGGGAGCTCCTACAATGAGCAGTTCTTC.

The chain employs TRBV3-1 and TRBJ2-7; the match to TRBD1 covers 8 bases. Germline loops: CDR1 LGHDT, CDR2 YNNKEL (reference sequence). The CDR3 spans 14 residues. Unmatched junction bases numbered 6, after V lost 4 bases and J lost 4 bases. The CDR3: CASSRGTGPYEQYF. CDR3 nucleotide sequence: TGTGCCAGCAGCCGGGGGACAGGACCTTACGAGCAGTACTTC.

DNA for the CDR3: TGTGCCAGCAGCCCCTCCTCCACCAGCGTATACGAGCAGTACTTC. It yields the protein CASSPSSTSVYEQYF. The chain recombines TRBV7-9 with TRBJ2-7; D call uncertain. The CDR3 extends over 15 amino acids. The germline V gene encodes CDR1 SEHNR and CDR2 FQNEAQ (reference sequence). V lost 5 bases and J 4 bases, leaving 18 bases between the germline ends.

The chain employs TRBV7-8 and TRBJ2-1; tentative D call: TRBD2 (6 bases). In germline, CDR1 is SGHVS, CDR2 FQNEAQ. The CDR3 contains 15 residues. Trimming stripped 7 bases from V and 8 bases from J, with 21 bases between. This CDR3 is CASTPERAYHDEQFF. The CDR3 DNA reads TGTGCCAGCACCCCAGAGCGGGCGTATCACGATGAGCAGTTCTTC.

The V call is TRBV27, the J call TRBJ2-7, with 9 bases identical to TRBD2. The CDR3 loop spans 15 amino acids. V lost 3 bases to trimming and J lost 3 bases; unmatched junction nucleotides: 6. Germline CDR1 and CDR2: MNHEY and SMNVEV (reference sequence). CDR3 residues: CASSFSTSGDYEQYF. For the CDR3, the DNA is TGTGCCAGCAGTTTTTCGACTAGCGGAGACTACGAGCAGTACTTC.

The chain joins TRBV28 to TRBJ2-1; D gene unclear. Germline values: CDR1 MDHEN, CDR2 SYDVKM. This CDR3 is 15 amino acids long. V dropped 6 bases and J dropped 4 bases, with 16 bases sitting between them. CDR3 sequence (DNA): TGTGCCAGCAGCGGCCGCCCGAGCGAGTACAATGAGCAGTTCTTC. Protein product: CASSGRPSEYNEQFF.